Reported below is one T cell receptor (beta chain). Its antigen is not known. This sample is drawn from a study of OX40 agonist ivuxolimab in advanced cancers. Study-wide background: People who had prior anti-PD-1, anti-PD-L1 or anti-CTLA-4 therapy could take part, and around 39% had some. Findings of the study overall: Among some nonresponders, normalized T-cell clonal expansion was also low.

Profiled with immunoSEQ multiplex PCR; TCRdb holds only in-frame clones, not every one. This table holds fewer than 90,000 clones, 75% to 95% found once. The CDR3 is 16 residues long. Germline-derived CDR1 and CDR2 are SGDLS and YYNGEE. V trimming: 0 bases; J trimming: 5 bases; junction bases outside the gene matches: 6. The receptor was derived from an adult with an advanced solid tumor such as melanoma, head and neck, liver or kidney cancer. This sample comprised CD4+ or CD8+ T cells sorted from blood, obtained in a trial of the OX40 agonist ivuxolimab. The chain is built from TRBV9 and TRBJ2-5; TRBD2 matches at 11 bases. This chain's CDR3 is CASSVGLAGSGETQYF. Here the CDR3 DNA reads TGTGCCAGCAGCGTAGGACTAGCGGGATCGGGGGAGACCCAGTACTTC. Filled out from reference TRBV9 and TRBJ2-5, the complete variable domain reads DSGVTQTPKHLITATGQRVTLRCSPRSGDLSVYWYQQSLDQGLQFLIQYYNGEERAKGNILERFSAQQFPDLHSELNLSSLELGDSALYFCASSVGLAGSGETQYFGPGTRLLVL.